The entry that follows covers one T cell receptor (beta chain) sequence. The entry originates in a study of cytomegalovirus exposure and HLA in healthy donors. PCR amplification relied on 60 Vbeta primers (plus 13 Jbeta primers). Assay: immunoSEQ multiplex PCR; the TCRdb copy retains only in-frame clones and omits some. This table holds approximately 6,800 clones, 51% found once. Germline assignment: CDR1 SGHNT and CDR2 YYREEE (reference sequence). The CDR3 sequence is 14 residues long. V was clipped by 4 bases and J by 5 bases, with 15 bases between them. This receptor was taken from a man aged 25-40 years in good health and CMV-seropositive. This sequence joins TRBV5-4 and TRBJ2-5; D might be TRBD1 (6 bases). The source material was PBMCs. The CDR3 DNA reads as TGTGCCAGCAGCCACGGACAGCTATGGGAGACCCAGTACTTC. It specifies CASSHGQLWETQYF. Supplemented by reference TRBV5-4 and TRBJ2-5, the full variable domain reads ETGVTQSPTHLIKTRGQQVTLRCSSQSGHNTVSWYQQALGQGPQFIFQYYREEENGRGNFPPRFSGLQFPNYSSELNVNALELDDSALYLCASSHGQLWETQYFGPGTRLLVL.